This TCR beta chain was captured by sequencing in a study of T cells in localized non-small cell lung cancer. Study results and limitations: Turning up in adjacent lung were a median around 60 of the top 100 tumor clones. Uninvolved nearby lung showed the greatest T cell clonality, exceeding that found in tumor. Elevated circulating T cell density in blood was associated with longer overall survival.

This table comes from immunoSEQ multiplex PCR, and its TCRdb copy is limited to in-frame clones, with some not included. The sample lists 10,000 to 15,000 clones; around 84% were seen once. In regard to this clone: What it binds is unknown.

This CDR3 region has 14 residues. With 6 bases removed from V and 1 base from J, the gap between germline ends came to 9 bases. Germline CDR1 LNHDA, CDR2 SQIVND (reference sequence). The V call is TRBV19, the J call TRBJ2-2; D possibly corresponds to TRBD1 (5 bases). The receptor comes from a male donor aged 60 or older with stage III lung adenocarcinoma. This material consisted of peripheral blood, taken before any cancer treatment. The CDR3 reads CASRTQGNTGELFF. As DNA, the CDR3 is TGTGCCAGTAGAACGCAGGGGAACACCGGGGAGCTGTTTTTT.